Listed here is a single T cell receptor beta chain. Methods used by the authors: Amplification of reference gene primers was used by the study to estimate nucleated cell counts. Data came from immunoSEQ multiplex PCR; TCRdb stores just in-frame clones and leaves some out. That table is the source of V, J and clone size, and D and trimming were worked out from the DNA. The repertoire includes 150,000 to 200,000 clones, around 80% of them detected once, and 6.9% sits in the top ten. The data are from a study of blood T cell repertoires in COVID-19. Study-level background: Both acute and convalescent COVID-19 samples were obtained from the United States, Italy and Spain. T cells, B-cell-depleted T cells, or PBMCs supplied cDNA or gDNA.

The receptor was isolated from a human donor with acute or convalescent COVID-19. The donor label of this sample is uncertain. The specimen sequenced was peripheral blood.

DNA for the CDR3: TGTGCCACCAGGGGGGACAGCCCAAGAGAGACCCAGTACTTC. It encodes CATRGDSPRETQYF. The V call is TRBV24-1, the J call TRBJ2-5; 7 nucleotides match TRBD1. The V and J ends lost 7 bases and 4 bases, in that order; junction bases with no gene match: 8. Germline CDR1 is KGHDR and CDR2 is SFDVKD. The length of the CDR3 is 14 residues.